This T cell receptor (beta chain) was captured by sequencing in a study of T cell repertoires in cytomegalovirus infection. General study results and limits: Dominant in the ex vivo response were TCR beta clonotypes restricted by HLA-C and specific for CMV.

Each CDR3 protein is one row after TCRdb ran MiXCR on the reads. The repertoire includes 40,000 to 50,000 distinct CDR3 sequences, 20% of them detected once, and roughly 18% sits in the top ten. Germline lookup yields CDR1 MNHEY and CDR2 SVGEGT. This CDR3 region has 15 residues. Trimming removed 6 bases from V and 3 bases from J; junction bases left unmatched: 7. Details on this clonotype: The antigen is undetermined.

This TCR was recovered from a human donor in good health (CMV status not recorded). Some clones in this sample may be carry-over from other donors' samples. Sequencing input: PBMCs, sequenced either directly or after in vitro stimulation (not recorded which). This sequence joins TRBV6-2 or TRBV6-3 and TRBJ2-3, with TRBD2 matching over 9 bases. The CDR3 is CASSSRLAETDTQYF. CDR3 bases: TGTGCCAGCAGCTCCCGACTAGCGGAGACAGATACGCAGTATTTT.